The 13 T cell receptor beta chains below all came from one sample that was sequenced in a study of cytomegalovirus exposure and HLA in healthy donors. Profiled with immunoSEQ multiplex PCR; TCRdb holds only in-frame clones, not every one. The data show under 200,000 clones, approximately 96% seen once. The sample comprised PBMCs. The receptors were sampled from a woman under 30 in good health and CMV-seronegative.

V usage is TRBV18 and J usage is TRBJ2-7; maybe TRBD1 (5 bases). This CDR3 is built from 14 residues. The germline gives CDR1 KGHSH, CDR2 LQKENI. Trimming cost V 3 bases and J 2 bases, with 11 bases left between them. CDR3 DNA: TGTGCCAGCTCACCGGGGCAGGCCCCCTACGAGCAGTACTTC. Translated: CASSPGQAPYEQYF.

The chain recombines TRBV6-1 with TRBJ1-1; D is unclear. Germline CDR1 is MNHNS and CDR2 is SASEGT. The CDR3 totals 13 residues. Trimming pared 6 bases from V and 8 bases from J, leaving 16 bases between. The CDR3 reads CASSGLGLTEAFF. DNA for the CDR3: TGTGCCAGCAGCGGATTGGGCTTAACCGAAGCTTTCTTT.

The chain employs TRBV9 and TRBJ2-1, with TRBD2 identical over 8 bases. The ends lost 2 bases at V and 5 bases at J; junction bases unmatched: 18. The CDR3 consists of 19 residues. Germline V gene data show CDR1 as SGDLS and CDR2 as YYNGEE. In DNA, the CDR3 is TGTGCCAGCAGCGTGTCAGTAGCGGGGTGGGGGAACCGGGACAATGAGCAGTTCTTC. As protein: CASSVSVAGWGNRDNEQFF.

The chain couples TRBV6-6 to TRBJ1-1; perhaps TRBD1 as D (6 bases). CDR1 MNHNY and CDR2 SVGAGI come from the germline V gene (reference sequence). The CDR3 consists of 14 residues. V was trimmed by 5 bases and J by 11 bases, leaving 21 bases between them. The CDR3: CASSTRTGIVFAFF. CDR3 coding DNA: TGTGCCAGCAGTACGCGAACAGGGATTGTTTTCGCTTTCTTT.

V gene TRBV6-6 combines with J gene TRBJ2-3; perhaps TRBD2 as D (6 bases). Germline CDR1 MNHNY, CDR2 SVGAGI (reference sequence). This CDR3 comprises 15 residues. V shed 7 bases and J shed 1 base, with 15 bases lying between them. The CDR3 DNA follows: TGTGCCAGCATCCCACAGGACTATCGCACAGATACGCAGTATTTT. Translating gives CASIPQDYRTDTQYF.

The chain is built from TRBV18 and TRBJ2-5, with 8 bases identical to TRBD1. Germline V lookup: CDR1 KGHSH, CDR2 LQKENI. This CDR3 is built from 14 residues. Trimming took 5 bases from V and 2 from J; bases not matched to a gene: 4. CDR3 sequence (DNA): TGTGCCAGCTCAGTCGGGACAGGACAAGAGACCCAGTACTTC. Encoded protein: CASSVGTGQETQYF.

CDR3 in amino acids: CASSFDRGPPNYGYTF. For the CDR3, the DNA is TGTGCCAGCAGCTTCGACAGGGGGCCTCCTAACTATGGCTACACCTTC. The chain carries TRBV5-6 and TRBJ1-2; 10 bases match TRBD1. From germline, CDR1 is SGHDT and CDR2 YYEEEE. J lost 0 bases, V lost 2 bases, and 4 bases had no gene match. The CDR3 contains 16 residues.

This clone is a singleton in its sample. V is TRBV2 and J is TRBJ2-5; tentatively, D is TRBD2 (6 bases). The CDR3 length is 14 residues. Trimming removed 7 bases at V and 5 bases at J, with 17 bases between. The germline V gene encodes CDR1 SNHLY and CDR2 FYNNEI. In nucleotides, the CDR3 is TGTGCCAGCAATCGCGGGGAGCCAGGGGAGACCCAGTACTTC. Translation gives CASNRGEPGETQYF. Together with reference TRBV2 and TRBJ2-5, the CDR3 gives the full variable domain: EPEVTQTPSHQVTQMGQEVILRCVPISNHLYFYWYRQILGQKVEFLVSFYNNEISEKSEIFDDQFSVERPDGSNFTLKIRSTKLEDSAMYFCASNRGEPGETQYFGPGTRLLVL.

The genes are TRBV2 and TRBJ2-3; D unclear. The CDR3 consists of 14 residues. The V and J ends lost 5 bases and 1 base respectively, with 10 bases between them. Germline CDR1 SNHLY, CDR2 FYNNEI. In DNA form, the CDR3 reads TGTGCCAGCAGTCCCCGGAGTCGCACAGATACGCAGTATTTT. Amino acids: CASSPRSRTDTQYF.

The gene calls are TRBV19 and TRBJ2-1, with a weak D call TRBD2 (5 bases). Trimming removed 8 bases at V and 8 bases at J, with 19 bases between. This CDR3 is 14 amino acids long. The germline V gene encodes CDR1 LNHDA and CDR2 SQIVND (reference sequence). The CDR3 nucleotides are TGTGCCAGTCGAAGGGAGCGGTACGGGGATGAGCAGTTCTTC. Protein product: CASRRERYGDEQFF.

The rearrangement uses TRBV19 and TRBJ1-5; D is uncertain. V was pared by 3 bases and J by 3 bases, with 12 bases between. The CDR3 extends over 15 amino acids. Germline V CDR1 and CDR2: LNHDA, SQIVND (reference sequence). The CDR3 DNA follows: TGTGCCAGTAGTATCGGCAGGTTGCCCAATCAGCCCCAGCATTTT. This encodes CASSIGRLPNQPQHF.

This chain joins TRBV29-1 and TRBJ1-2; 7 bases are a match to TRBD1. The CDR3 extends over 12 amino acids. Trimming at V came to 6 bases and at J to 2 bases, leaving 3 bases not matched to a gene. Germline CDR1 is SQVTM and CDR2 is ANQGSEA. DNA of the CDR3: TGCAGCGTCAGGGACAGCAACTATGGCTACACCTTC. Residues: CSVRDSNYGYTF.

The chain carries TRBV7-2 and TRBJ1-4; 10 bases fit TRBD1. The CDR3 is made up of 15 amino acids. The V gene's germline CDR1 is SGHTA and CDR2 FQGNSA. V gave up 4 bases and J gave up 7 bases; unmatched junction bases: 6. This CDR3 is CASSSGGTGVEKLFF. In DNA form, the CDR3 reads TGTGCCAGCAGCTCGGGTGGGACAGGGGTTGAAAAACTGTTTTTT.